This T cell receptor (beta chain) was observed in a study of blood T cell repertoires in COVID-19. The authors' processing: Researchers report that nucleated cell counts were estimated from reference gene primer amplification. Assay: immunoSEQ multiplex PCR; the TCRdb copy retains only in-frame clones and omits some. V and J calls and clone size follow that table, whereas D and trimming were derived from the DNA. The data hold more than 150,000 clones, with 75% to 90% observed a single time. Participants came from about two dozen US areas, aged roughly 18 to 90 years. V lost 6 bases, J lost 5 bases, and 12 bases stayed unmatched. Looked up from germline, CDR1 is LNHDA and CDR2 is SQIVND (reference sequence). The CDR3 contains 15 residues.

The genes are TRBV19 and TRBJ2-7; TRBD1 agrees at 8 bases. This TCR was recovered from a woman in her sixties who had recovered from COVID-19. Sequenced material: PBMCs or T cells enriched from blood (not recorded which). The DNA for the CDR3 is TGTGCCAGTAGCCCAACCCGGGACAGGTTCCACGAGCAGTACTTC. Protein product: CASSPTRDRFHEQYF.